Below, 14 T cell receptor beta chains from the same sample are listed, as sequenced in a study of blood T cell repertoires in COVID-19. Sequenced by immunoSEQ multiplex PCR; TCRdb stores in-frame clones only, minus some. Found here are under 200,000 clones, roughly 88% of them singletons; the top ten hold 6.6%. Sequencing was performed on PBMCs or T cells enriched from blood (not recorded which). The receptor set was obtained from a woman in her forties or fifties who had recovered from COVID-19.

V usage is TRBV15 and J usage is TRBJ2-6, with a tentative D call TRBD2 (5 bases). This CDR3 comprises 16 residues. Germline lookup yields CDR1 LNHNV and CDR2 YYDKDF (reference sequence). V lost 5 bases and J lost 2, with 13 bases in between. CDR3 nucleotides: TGTGCCACCAGCCCCCCCTTCGGGGCTGGGGCCAACGTCCTGACTTTC. The encoded protein is CATSPPFGAGANVLTF.

The genes are TRBV27 and TRBJ2-1; 13 nucleotides agree with TRBD2. The CDR3 has 18 residues. Germline-derived CDR1 and CDR2 are MNHEY and SMNVEV (reference sequence). V lost 7 bases to trimming and J lost 4 bases; unmatched junction nucleotides: 13. This CDR3 reads CASIPSTSGGLRYNEQFF. The CDR3 DNA reads TGTGCCAGCATTCCTTCGACTAGCGGGGGGCTACGATACAATGAGCAGTTCTTC.

CDR3: CASSVALEDEQYF. The DNA of the CDR3 is TGTGCCAGCAGCGTCGCGCTTGAGGACGAGCAGTACTTC. J is TRBJ2-7 and V is TRBV9; D gene unclear. Trimming stripped 2 bases from V and 5 bases from J, with 11 bases between. CDR3 length: 13 residues. Germline CDR1 and CDR2: SGDLS and YYNGEE.

This clone has a single count. The chain recombines TRBV2 with TRBJ2-1, with TRBD1 matching over 9 bases. The CDR3 sequence is 14 residues long. CDR1 is SNHLY and CDR2 is FYNNEI in the germline V gene. V gave up 5 bases and J gave up 7 bases; unmatched junction bases: 6. The chain's CDR3 is CASSRDRASNEQFF. The CDR3 DNA reads TGTGCCAGCAGTCGGGACAGGGCTAGTAATGAGCAGTTCTTC.

The chain joins TRBV9 to TRBJ1-5, with D hard to call. The length of the CDR3 is 14 residues. Germline assignment: CDR1 SGDLS and CDR2 YYNGEE. The V end lost 4 bases, the J end lost 0 bases, and 8 bases lay between the germline ends. CDR3 sequence: CASSFTNSNQPQHF. In DNA form, the CDR3 reads TGTGCCAGCAGCTTTACTAATAGCAATCAGCCCCAGCATTTT.

This rearrangement joins TRBV10-3 to TRBJ2-7; 9 positions match TRBD1. Germline-derived CDR1 and CDR2 are ENHRY and SYGVKD. The CDR3 is made up of 14 amino acids. The J segment lost 1 base and the V segment lost 7 bases, leaving 5 bases of the junction unmatched. DNA for the CDR3: TGTGCCATCAACCGGGACAGGGCTTCCTACGAGCAGTACTTC. Protein: CAINRDRASYEQYF.

This rearrangement joins TRBV6-2 or TRBV6-3 to TRBJ1-1; D ambiguous. The germline gives CDR1 MNHEY, CDR2 SVGEGT. The V end lost 2 bases, the J end lost 3 bases, and 7 bases lay between the germline ends. CDR3 length: 13 residues. The CDR3 reads CASSYAGDTEAFF. CDR3 DNA sequence: TGTGCCAGCAGTTACGCCGGAGACACTGAAGCTTTCTTT.

The rearrangement uses TRBV19 and TRBJ2-6; 7 bases line up with TRBD1. This CDR3 spans 15 amino acids. Per germline, CDR1 LNHDA and CDR2 SQIVND (reference sequence). V shed 7 bases and J 0 bases; nucleotides not matched to a gene: 3. Here the CDR3 DNA reads TGTGCCAGTATCGGACAGGACTCTGGGGCCAACGTCCTGACTTTC. This codes for CASIGQDSGANVLTF.

The rearrangement uses TRBV7-2 and TRBJ2-5; 9 bases agree with TRBD2. J gave up 5 bases and V 0 bases, and 7 bases lay outside the gene matches. The CDR3 is made up of 16 amino acids. The germline V gene encodes CDR1 SGHTA and CDR2 FQGNSA. The CDR3 loop reads CASSLASGGRRETQYF. In DNA form, the CDR3 reads TGTGCCAGCAGCTTAGCAAGCGGGGGGCGAAGGGAGACCCAGTACTTC.

The chain combines TRBV19 with TRBJ1-4; D not resolved. The CDR3 spans 15 residues. Germline V gives CDR1 LNHDA, CDR2 SQIVND (reference sequence). Trimming took off 4 bases at V and 0 bases at J, with 9 bases between the two ends. The CDR3 is CASSNQRATNEKLFF. The CDR3 bases are TGTGCCAGTAGTAATCAGCGTGCAACTAATGAAAAACTGTTTTTT. The whole variable domain, filled in from reference TRBV19 and TRBJ1-4, reads DGGITQSPKYLFRKEGQNVTLSCEQNLNHDAMYWYRQDPGQGLRLIYYSQIVNDFQKGDIAEGYSVSREKKESFPLTVTSAQKNPTAFYLCASSNQRATNEKLFFGSGTQLSVL.

This chain links TRBV18 with TRBJ1-2; 9 nucleotides match TRBD1. The V segment lost 0 bases and the J segment 8 bases; nucleotides outside the gene matches: 4. CDR3 length: 14 amino acids. In germline, CDR1 is KGHSH, CDR2 LQKENI. This chain's CDR3 is CASSPPGQGMGYTF. For the CDR3, the DNA is TGTGCCAGCTCACCACCCGGACAGGGGATGGGCTACACCTTC.

This chain connects TRBV7-2 to TRBJ2-2; TRBD1 might be the D (6 bases). V was clipped by 3 bases and J by 4 bases, with 15 bases between them. This CDR3 has 16 amino acids. Germline lookup yields CDR1 SGHTA and CDR2 FQGNSA. The CDR3 coding sequence is TGTGCCAGCAGCTTGAATCAGGGGCGCGGCACCGGGGAGCTGTTTTTT. Protein product: CASSLNQGRGTGELFF.

V and J are TRBV6-5 and TRBJ2-7; 9 nucleotides agree with TRBD1. Germline V lookup: CDR1 MNHEY, CDR2 SVGAGI. The J segment lost 3 bases and the V segment lost 4 bases, leaving 7 bases of the junction unmatched. The CDR3 contains 15 residues. CDR3 nucleotide sequence: TGTGCCAGCAGTTCCCCCGGGACAGGGATCTACGAGCAGTACTTC. Protein product: CASSSPGTGIYEQYF.

The chain joins TRBV27 to TRBJ1-2; maybe TRBD1 (6 bases). Germline CDR1 is MNHEY and CDR2 is SMNVEV (reference sequence). The CDR3 is 16 residues long. The V end was cut by 4 bases, the J end by 6 bases, with 21 bases between. CDR3 nucleotide sequence: TGTGCCAGCAGTTACACCGCCTTACAGGGAGTTGATGGCTACACCTTC. Its translation is CASSYTALQGVDGYTF.